Below, one T cell receptor beta chain is given with its context. The target antigen is unknown. V lost 7 bases and J 0 bases, leaving 11 bases between the germline ends. In germline, CDR1 is SQVTM, CDR2 ANQGSEA. The CDR3 is 13 residues long. The source of the sample is a study of T cells in localized non-small cell lung cancer. Notes on the study in general: Because only a single region of the tumor was sequenced, heterogeneity remains possible. Appearing in adjacent lung were a median about 50 of the top 100 tumor clones. Overall survival was longer when the density of T cells in the blood was higher.

Clones were sequenced by immunoSEQ multiplex PCR, and TCRdb holds only the in-frame ones, with some missing. This table has 25,000 to 35,000 clones, 90% appearing once. This TCR was recovered from a woman aged 40-75 years with stage I lung adenocarcinoma. This material consisted of peripheral blood, taken before any cancer treatment. The chain recombines TRBV29-1 with TRBJ2-3; D is unclear. CDR3 protein: CSERLSSTDTQYF. The CDR3 bases are TGCAGCGAAAGATTGAGTAGCACAGATACGCAGTATTTT.